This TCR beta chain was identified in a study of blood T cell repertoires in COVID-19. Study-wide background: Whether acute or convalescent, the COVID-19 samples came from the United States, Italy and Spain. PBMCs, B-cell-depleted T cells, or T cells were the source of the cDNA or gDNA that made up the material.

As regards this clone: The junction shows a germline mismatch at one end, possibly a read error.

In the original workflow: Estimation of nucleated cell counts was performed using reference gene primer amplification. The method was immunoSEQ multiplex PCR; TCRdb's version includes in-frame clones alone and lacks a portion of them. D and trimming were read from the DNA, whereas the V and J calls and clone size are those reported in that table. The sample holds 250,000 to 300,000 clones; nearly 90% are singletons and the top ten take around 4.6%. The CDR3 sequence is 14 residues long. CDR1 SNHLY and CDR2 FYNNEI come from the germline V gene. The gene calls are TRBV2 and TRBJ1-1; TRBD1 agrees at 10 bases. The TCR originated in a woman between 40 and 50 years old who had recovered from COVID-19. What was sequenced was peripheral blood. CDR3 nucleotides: TGTGCCAGCAGCGAAGACAGGGGGCACACTGAAGCTTTCTTT. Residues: CASSEDRGHTEAFF.